This TCR beta chain was observed in a study of Ad26.COV2.S vaccination and SARS-CoV-2 variants. Study-level results: Vaccine recipients showed a spike-specific TCR breadth that was higher than in placebo recipients. Breadth, reportedly substantial, characterized the spike-specific CD8+ and CD4+ T cell responses after vaccination. Vaccine and placebo recipients had comparable breadth of non-spike TCRs. Using TCR breadth and depth analyses may have led to underestimated total T cell responses.

As to this clone: Antigen unknown.

Sequenced by immunoSEQ multiplex PCR; TCRdb stores in-frame clones only, minus some. The repertoire holds 87,000 or so clones, with less than 85% as singletons. V was clipped by 2 bases and J by 5 bases, with 6 bases between them. The CDR3 is made up of 13 amino acids. Germline V gene data show CDR1 as MRHNA and CDR2 as SNTAGT. The sequence derives from a human donor who had recovered from COVID-19. Sample: peripheral blood, taken after recovery from COVID-19. The chain uses TRBV6-4 and TRBJ2-2; D is unclear. This CDR3 reads CASSDRDTGELFF. The CDR3 DNA follows: TGTGCCAGCAGTGACAGGGATACCGGGGAGCTGTTTTTT.